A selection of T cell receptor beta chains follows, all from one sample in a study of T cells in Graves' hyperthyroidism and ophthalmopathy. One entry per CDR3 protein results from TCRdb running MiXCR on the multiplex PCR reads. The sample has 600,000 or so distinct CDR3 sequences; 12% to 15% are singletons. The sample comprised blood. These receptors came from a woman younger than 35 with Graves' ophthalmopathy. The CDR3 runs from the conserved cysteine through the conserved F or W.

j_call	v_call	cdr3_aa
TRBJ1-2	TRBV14	CASSRGTGETYGYTF
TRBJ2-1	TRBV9	CASSVQDNEQFF
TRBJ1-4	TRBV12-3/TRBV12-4	CATSGANEKLFF
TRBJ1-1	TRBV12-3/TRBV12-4	CASRVERNTEAFF
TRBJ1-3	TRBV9	CASSVDRRGSGNTIYF
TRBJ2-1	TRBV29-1	CSVEDGRTAARKYNEQFF
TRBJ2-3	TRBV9	CASSGSSVVFTDTQYF
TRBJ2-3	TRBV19	CASSRFTSTDTQYF
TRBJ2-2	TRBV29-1	CSVASGGTNTGELFF
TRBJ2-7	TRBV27	CASRKGGSYEQYF
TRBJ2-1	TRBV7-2	CASSLRGLAGGLAYNEQFF
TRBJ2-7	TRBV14	CASSQLGGLTGYEQYF
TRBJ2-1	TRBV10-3	CAISDGLADYNEQFF
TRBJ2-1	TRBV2	CASNLGGRLAGEPGVFF
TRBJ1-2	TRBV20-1	CSARDLAGGRGYTF
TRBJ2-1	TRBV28	CASSLGLAGGFGYPDYNEQFF
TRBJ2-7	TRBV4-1	CASSQPGGRAEQYF
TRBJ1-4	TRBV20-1	CSAREDGGGGYEKLFF
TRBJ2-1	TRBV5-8	CASSLRPSTTAMGGNEQFF
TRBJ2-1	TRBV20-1	CSARRRAEFF
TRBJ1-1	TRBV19	CASSIGDRANTEAFF
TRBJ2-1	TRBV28	CASSSYSRVGVDGEQFF
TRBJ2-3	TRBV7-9	CASRAPRYDTDTQYF
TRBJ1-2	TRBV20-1	CSASRDGNYGYTF
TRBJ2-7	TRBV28	CASDEWDSSYEQYF
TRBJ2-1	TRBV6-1	CASSSEWEQFF
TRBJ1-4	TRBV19	CASSTLAGNEKLFF
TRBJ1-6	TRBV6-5	CASSYQGTNSPLHF